Included here is one T cell receptor (beta chain) sequence, with context. The antigen is undetermined. TCRdb called the reads again in MiXCR, with one record for every CDR3 protein. The sample consists of 750,000 to 900,000 distinct CDR3 sequences, almost 30% of them appearing once. The data were obtained in a study of T cell repertoires in cytomegalovirus infection. Study-level background: Use of recently identified HLA-C-restricted and well-studied HLA-B-restricted CMV epitopes was part of the study.

Germline V CDR1 and CDR2: MNHEY, SVGAGI. The CDR3 has 16 amino acids. Between the trimmed V and J ends, which lost 6 bases and 6 bases, there was a span of 22 bases. The V and J genes are TRBV6-5 and TRBJ2-3; the D gene is possibly TRBD1 (6 bases). This sequence was found in a human donor in good health (CMV status not recorded). Some clones in this sample may be carry-over from other donors' samples. Specimen: cultured CD8+ T cells from PBMCs, collected from culture after CMV antigen stimulation. CDR3 region: CASSDRQAQVYDTQYF. The CDR3 DNA reads TGTGCCAGCAGCGACAGACAGGCCCAGGTATATGATACGCAGTATTTT.